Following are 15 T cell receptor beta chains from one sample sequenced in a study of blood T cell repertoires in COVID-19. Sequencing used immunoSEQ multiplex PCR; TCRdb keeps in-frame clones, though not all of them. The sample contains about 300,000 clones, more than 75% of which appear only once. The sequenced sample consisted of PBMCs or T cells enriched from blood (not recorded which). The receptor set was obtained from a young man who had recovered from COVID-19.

The CDR3 is CASSPQAGMSNYGYTF. CDR3 sequence (DNA): TGTGCCAGCAGCCCCCAAGCAGGCATGTCTAACTATGGCTACACCTTC. J is TRBJ1-2 and V is TRBV7-8; no clear D gene. The ends were cut back, 5 bases at V and 0 bases at J, with 16 bases in the middle. CDR1 is SGHVS and CDR2 is FQNEAQ in the germline V gene. The CDR3 length is 16 residues.

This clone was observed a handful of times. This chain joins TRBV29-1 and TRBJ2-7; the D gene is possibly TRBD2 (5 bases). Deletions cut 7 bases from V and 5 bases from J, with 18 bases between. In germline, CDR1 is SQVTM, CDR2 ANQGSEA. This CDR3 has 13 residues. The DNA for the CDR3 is TGCAGCGGTAAGACGGCGCCGGGGAACGAGCAGTACTTC. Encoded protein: CSGKTAPGNEQYF.

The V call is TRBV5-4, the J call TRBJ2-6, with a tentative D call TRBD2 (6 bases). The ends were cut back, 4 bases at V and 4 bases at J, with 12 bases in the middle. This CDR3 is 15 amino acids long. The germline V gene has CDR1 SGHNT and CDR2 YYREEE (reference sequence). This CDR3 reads CASSRPGVGANVLTF. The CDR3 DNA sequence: TGTGCCAGCAGCCGGCCGGGGGTAGGGGCCAACGTCCTGACTTTC.

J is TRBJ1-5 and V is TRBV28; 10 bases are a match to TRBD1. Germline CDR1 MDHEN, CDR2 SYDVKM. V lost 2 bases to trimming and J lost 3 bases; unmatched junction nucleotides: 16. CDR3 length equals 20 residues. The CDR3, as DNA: TGTGCCAGCAGTTTAGGTCGAGGGACAGGGGCCTTCGGACCCAATCAGCCCCAGCATTTT. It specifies CASSLGRGTGAFGPNQPQHF.

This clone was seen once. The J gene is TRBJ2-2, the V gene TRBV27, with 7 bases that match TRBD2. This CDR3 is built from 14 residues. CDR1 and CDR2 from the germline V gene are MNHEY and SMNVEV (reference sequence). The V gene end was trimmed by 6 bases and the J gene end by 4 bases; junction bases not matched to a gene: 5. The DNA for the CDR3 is TGTGCCAGCAGACTCACTAGCGCCACCGGGGAGCTGTTTTTT. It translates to CASRLTSATGELFF.

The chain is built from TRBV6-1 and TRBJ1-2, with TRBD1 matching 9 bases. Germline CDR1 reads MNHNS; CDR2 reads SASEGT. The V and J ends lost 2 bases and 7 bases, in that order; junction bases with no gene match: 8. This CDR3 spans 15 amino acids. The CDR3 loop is CASSESHTGGRGYTF. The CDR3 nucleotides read TGTGCCAGCAGTGAATCGCATACAGGGGGCCGTGGCTACACCTTC.

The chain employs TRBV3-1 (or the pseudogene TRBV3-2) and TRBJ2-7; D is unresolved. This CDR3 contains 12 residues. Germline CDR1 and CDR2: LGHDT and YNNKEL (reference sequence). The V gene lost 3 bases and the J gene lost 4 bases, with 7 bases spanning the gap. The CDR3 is CASSQRFYEQYF. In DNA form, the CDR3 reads TGTGCCAGCAGCCAGAGATTTTACGAGCAGTACTTC.

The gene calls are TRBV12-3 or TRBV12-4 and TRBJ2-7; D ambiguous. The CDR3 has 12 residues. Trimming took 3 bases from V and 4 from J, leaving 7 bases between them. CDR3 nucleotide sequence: TGTGCCAGCAGTTTTGGCCTTTACGAGCAGTACTTC. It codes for CASSFGLYEQYF.

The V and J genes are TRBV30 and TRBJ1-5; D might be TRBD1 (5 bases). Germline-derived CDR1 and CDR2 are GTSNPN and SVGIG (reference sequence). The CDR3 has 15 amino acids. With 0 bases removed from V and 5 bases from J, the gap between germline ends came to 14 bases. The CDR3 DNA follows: TGTGCCTGGAGTGTAAGGGGCACCGTTGATCAGCCCCAGCATTTT. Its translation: CAWSVRGTVDQPQHF.

For the CDR3, the DNA is TGTGCCACCCTAACCTTCACCTACGAGCAGTACTTC. Protein sequence: CATLTFTYEQYF. The chain is built from TRBV28 and TRBJ2-7; no clear D. CDR3 length: 12 residues. Germline CDR1 MDHEN, CDR2 SYDVKM. Trimming stripped 10 bases from V and 2 bases from J, with 12 bases between.

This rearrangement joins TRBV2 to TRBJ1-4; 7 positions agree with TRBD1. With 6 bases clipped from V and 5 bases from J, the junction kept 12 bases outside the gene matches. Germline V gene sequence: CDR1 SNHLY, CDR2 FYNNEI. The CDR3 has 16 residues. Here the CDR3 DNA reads TGTGCCAGCAGATTCGAGCTACAGGGGCACAATGAAAAACTGTTTTTT. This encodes CASRFELQGHNEKLFF.

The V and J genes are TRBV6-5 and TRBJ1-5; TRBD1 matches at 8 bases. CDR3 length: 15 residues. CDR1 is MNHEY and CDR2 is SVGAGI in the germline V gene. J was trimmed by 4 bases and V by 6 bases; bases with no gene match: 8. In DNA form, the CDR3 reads TGTGCCAGCAGCCCCCCAGGGGGCCTAAATCAGCCCCAGCATTTT. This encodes CASSPPGGLNQPQHF.

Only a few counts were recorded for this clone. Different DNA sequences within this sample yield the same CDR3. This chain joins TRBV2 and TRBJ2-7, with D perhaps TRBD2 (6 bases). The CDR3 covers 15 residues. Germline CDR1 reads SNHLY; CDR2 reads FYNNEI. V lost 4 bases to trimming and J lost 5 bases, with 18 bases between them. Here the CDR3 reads CASSVVRELADEQYF. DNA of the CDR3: TGTGCCAGCAGTGTGGTACGGGAGCTCGCTGACGAGCAGTACTTC.

The CDR3 is CASSYQGETQYF. The CDR3 bases are TGTGCCAGCAGTTACCAGGGAGAGACCCAGTACTTC. This chain joins TRBV2 and TRBJ2-5, with D perhaps matching TRBD1 (5 bases). The CDR3 is 12 amino acids. V shed 5 bases and J shed 4 bases, with 8 bases lying between them. The germline CDR1 and CDR2 sequences are SNHLY and FYNNEI.

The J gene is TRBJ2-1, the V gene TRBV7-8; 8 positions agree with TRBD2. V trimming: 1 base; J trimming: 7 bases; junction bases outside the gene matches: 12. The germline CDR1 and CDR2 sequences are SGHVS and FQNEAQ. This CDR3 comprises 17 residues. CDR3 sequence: CASSLVRLLAALNEQFF. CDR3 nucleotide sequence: TGTGCCAGCAGCTTAGTCAGACTACTAGCGGCCCTTAATGAGCAGTTCTTC.